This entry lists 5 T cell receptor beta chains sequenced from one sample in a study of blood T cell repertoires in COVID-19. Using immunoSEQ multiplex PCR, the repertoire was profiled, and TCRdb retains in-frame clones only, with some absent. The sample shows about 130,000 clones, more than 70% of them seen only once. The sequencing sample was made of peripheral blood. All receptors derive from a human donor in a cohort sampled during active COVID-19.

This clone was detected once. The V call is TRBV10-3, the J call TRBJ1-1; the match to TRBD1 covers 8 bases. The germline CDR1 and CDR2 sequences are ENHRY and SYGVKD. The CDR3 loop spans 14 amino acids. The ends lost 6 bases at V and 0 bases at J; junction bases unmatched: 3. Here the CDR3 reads CAIRRTGLNTEAFF. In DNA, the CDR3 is TGTGCCATCAGGAGGACAGGGCTGAACACTGAAGCTTTCTTT.

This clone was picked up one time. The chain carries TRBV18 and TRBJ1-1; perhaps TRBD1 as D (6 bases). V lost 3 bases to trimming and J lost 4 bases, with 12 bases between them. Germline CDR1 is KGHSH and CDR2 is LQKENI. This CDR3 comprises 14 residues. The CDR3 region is CASSPQGPGTEAFF. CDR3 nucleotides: TGTGCCAGCTCACCTCAGGGGCCGGGCACTGAAGCTTTCTTT.

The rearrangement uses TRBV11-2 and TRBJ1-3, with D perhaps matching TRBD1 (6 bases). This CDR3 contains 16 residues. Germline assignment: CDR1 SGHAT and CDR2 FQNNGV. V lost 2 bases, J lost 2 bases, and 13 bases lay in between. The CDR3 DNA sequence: TGTGCCAGCAGCTTAAAGCTTAGGACAGCTGGAAACACCATATATTTT. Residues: CASSLKLRTAGNTIYF.

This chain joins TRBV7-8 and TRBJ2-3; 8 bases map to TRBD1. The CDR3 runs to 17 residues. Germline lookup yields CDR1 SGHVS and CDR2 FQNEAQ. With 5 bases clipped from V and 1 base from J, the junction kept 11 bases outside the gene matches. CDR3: CASSARRGRKGTDTQYF. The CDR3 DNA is TGTGCCAGCAGCGCCCGCAGGGGGCGCAAAGGCACAGATACGCAGTATTTT.

The CDR3 DNA sequence: TGTGCCACCAGCGGTAGAGGTAACCGCGGGGGGGAGACCCAGTACTTC. It codes for CATSGRGNRGGETQYF. The V gene is TRBV15, the J gene TRBJ2-5; the match to TRBD2 covers 8 bases. J was trimmed by 5 bases and V by 5 bases; bases with no gene match: 13. This CDR3 comprises 16 residues. Germline CDR1 and CDR2: LNHNV and YYDKDF (reference sequence). Full variable domain (outside the CDR3, taken from reference TRBV15 and TRBJ2-5): DAMVIQNPRYQVTQFGKPVTLSCSQTLNHNVMYWYQQKSSQAPKLLFHYYDKDFNNEADTPDNFQSRRPNTSFCFLDIRSPGLGDTAMYLCATSGRGNRGGETQYFGPGTRLLVL.